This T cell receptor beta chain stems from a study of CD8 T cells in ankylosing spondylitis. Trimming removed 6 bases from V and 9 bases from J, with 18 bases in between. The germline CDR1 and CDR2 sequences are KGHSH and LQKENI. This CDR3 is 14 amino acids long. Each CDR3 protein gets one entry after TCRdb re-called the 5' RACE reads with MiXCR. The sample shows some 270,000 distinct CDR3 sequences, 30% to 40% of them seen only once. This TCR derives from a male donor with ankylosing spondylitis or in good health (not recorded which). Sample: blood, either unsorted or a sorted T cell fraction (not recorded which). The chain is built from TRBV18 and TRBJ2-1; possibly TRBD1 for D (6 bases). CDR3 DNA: TGTGCCAGCTCCAACTCCAGGGGTTCTGTTGAGCAGTTCTTC. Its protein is CASSNSRGSVEQFF.